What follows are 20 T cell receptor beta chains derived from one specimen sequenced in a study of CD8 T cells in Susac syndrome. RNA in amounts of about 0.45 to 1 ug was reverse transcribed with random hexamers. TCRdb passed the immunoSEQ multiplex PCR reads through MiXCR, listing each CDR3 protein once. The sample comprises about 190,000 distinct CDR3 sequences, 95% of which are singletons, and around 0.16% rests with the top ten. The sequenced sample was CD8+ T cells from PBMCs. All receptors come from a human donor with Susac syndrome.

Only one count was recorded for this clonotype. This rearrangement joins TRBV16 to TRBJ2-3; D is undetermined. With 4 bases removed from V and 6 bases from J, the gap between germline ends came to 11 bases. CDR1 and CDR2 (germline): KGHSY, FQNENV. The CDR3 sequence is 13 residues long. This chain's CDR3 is CASSLHPTDTQYF. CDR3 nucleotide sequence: TGTGCCAGCAGCCTACACCCCACCGATACGCAGTATTTT.

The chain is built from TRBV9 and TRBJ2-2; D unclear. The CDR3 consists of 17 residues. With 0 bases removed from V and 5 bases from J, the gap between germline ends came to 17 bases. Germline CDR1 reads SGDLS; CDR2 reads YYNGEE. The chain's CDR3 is CASSVAVETPRTGELFF. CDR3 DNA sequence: TGTGCCAGCAGCGTAGCTGTCGAGACACCGAGGACCGGGGAGCTGTTTTTT. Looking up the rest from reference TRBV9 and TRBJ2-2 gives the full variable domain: DSGVTQTPKHLITATGQRVTLRCSPRSGDLSVYWYQQSLDQGLQFLIQYYNGEERAKGNILERFSAQQFPDLHSELNLSSLELGDSALYFCASSVAVETPRTGELFFGEGSRLTVL.

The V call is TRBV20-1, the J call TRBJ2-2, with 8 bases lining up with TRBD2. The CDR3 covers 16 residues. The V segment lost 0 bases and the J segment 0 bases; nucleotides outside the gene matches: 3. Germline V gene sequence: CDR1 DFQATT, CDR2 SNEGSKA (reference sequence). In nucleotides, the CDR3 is TGCAGTGCTAGAGATCCGACTAGCGCGAACACCGGGGAGCTGTTTTTT. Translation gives CSARDPTSANTGELFF.

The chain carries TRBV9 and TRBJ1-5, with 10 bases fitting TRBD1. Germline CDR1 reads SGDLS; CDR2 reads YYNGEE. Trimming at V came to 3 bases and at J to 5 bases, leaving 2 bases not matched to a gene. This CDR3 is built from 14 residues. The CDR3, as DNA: TGTGCCAGCAGCGCTGGGACAGGGGATCAGCCCCAGCATTTT. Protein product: CASSAGTGDQPQHF. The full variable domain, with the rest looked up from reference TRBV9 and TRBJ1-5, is DSGVTQTPKHLITATGQRVTLRCSPRSGDLSVYWYQQSLDQGLQFLIQYYNGEERAKGNILERFSAQQFPDLHSELNLSSLELGDSALYFCASSAGTGDQPQHFGDGTRLSIL.

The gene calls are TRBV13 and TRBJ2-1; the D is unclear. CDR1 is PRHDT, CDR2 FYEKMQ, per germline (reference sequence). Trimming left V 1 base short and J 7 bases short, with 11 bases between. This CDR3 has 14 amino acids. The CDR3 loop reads CASSLAVPWNEQFF. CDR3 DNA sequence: TGTGCCAGCAGCTTAGCGGTCCCTTGGAATGAGCAGTTCTTC.

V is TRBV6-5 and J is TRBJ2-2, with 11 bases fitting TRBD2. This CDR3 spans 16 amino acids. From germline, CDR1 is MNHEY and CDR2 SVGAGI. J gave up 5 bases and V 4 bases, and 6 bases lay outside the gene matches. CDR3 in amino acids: CASSFSGGASTGELFF. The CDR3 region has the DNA TGTGCCAGCAGTTTTAGCGGGGGGGCTTCAACCGGGGAGCTGTTTTTT.

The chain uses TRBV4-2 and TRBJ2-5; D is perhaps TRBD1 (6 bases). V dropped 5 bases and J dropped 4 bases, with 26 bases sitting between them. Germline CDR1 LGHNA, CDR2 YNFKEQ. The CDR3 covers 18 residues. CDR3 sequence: CASSSRGVQGLELETQYF. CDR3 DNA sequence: TGTGCCAGCAGCTCTAGGGGCGTGCAGGGGCTGGAGCTAGAGACCCAGTACTTC.

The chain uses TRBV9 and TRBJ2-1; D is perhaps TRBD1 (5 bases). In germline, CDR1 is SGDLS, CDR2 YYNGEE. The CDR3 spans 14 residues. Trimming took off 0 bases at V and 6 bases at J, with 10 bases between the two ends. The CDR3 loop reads CASSVVSGFNEQFF. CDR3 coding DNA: TGTGCCAGCAGCGTAGTGTCAGGGTTCAATGAGCAGTTCTTC.

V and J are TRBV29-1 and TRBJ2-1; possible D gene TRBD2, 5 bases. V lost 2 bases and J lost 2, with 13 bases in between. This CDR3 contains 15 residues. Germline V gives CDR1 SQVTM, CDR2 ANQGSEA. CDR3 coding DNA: TGCAGCGTTGAACCGGACTCACGCCCCTACAATGAGCAGTTCTTC. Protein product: CSVEPDSRPYNEQFF.

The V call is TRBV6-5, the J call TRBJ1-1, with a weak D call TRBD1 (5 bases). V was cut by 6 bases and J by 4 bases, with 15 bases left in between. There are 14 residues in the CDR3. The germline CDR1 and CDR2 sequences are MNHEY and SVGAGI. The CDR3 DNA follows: TGTGCCAGCAGGGCGACGACAGAGTCCACTGAAGCTTTCTTT. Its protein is CASRATTESTEAFF.

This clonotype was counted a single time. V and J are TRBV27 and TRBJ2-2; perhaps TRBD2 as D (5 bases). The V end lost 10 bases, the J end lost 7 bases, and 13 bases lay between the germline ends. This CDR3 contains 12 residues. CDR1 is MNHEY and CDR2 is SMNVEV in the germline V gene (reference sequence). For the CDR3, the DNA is TGTGCCACCAAGGGAGCGGTCGGGGAGCTGTTTTTT. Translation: CATKGAVGELFF.

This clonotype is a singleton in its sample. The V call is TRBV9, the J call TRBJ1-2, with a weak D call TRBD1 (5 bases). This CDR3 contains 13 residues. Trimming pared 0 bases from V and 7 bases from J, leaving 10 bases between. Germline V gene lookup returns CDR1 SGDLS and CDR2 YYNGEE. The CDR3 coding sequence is TGTGCCAGCAGCGTAGCGGGGGATAGTGGCTACACCTTC. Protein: CASSVAGDSGYTF.

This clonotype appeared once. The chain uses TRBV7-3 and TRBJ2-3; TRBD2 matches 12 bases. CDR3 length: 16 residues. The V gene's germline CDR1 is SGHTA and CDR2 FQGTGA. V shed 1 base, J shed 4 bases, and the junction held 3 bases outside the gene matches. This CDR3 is CASSLSASGGADTQYF. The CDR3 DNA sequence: TGTGCCAGCAGCTTAAGTGCTAGCGGGGGGGCAGATACGCAGTATTTT.

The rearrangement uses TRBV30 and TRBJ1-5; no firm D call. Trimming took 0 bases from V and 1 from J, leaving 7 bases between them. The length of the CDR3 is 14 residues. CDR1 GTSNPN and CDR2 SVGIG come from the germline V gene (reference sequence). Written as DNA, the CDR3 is TGTGCCTGGAGTGTGGCGGGGAGCAATCAGCCCCAGCATTTT. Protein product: CAWSVAGSNQPQHF.

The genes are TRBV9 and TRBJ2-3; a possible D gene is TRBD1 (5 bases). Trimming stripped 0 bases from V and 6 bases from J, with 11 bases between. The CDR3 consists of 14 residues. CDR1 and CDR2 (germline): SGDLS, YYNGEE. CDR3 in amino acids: CASSVDQGLDTQYF. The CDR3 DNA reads TGTGCCAGCAGCGTAGATCAGGGTTTGGATACGCAGTATTTT.

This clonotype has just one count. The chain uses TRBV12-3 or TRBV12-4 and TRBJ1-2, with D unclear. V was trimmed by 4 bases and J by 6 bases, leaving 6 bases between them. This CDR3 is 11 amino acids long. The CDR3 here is CASSSSDGYTF. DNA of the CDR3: TGTGCCAGCAGTTCAAGCGATGGCTACACCTTC.

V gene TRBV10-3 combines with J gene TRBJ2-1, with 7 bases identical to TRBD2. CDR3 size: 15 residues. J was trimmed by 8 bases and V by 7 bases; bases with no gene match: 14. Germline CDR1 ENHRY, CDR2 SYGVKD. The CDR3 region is CAITPRGGSTDEQFF. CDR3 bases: TGTGCCATCACCCCAAGGGGCGGGAGTACCGATGAGCAGTTCTTC.

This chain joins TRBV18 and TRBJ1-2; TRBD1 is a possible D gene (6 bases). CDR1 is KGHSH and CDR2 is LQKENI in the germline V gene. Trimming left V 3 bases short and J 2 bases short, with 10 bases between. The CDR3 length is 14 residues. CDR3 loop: CASSPRQANYGYTF. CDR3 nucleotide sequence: TGTGCCAGCTCACCGCGACAGGCCAACTATGGCTACACCTTC.

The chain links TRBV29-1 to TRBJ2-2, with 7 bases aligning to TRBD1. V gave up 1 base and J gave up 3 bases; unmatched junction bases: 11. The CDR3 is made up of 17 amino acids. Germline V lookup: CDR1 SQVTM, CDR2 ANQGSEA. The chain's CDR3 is CSVEVISGTADTGELFF. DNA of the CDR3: TGCAGCGTTGAAGTAATCTCCGGGACAGCGGACACCGGGGAGCTGTTTTTT.

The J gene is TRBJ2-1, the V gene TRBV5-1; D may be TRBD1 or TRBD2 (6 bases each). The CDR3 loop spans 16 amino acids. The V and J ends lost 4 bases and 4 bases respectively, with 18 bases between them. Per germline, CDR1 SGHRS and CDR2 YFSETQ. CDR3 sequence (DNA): TGCGCCAGCAGCGCTGCTGTGTCGGGGGCTTACAATGAGCAGTTCTTC. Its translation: CASSAAVSGAYNEQFF.